These T cell receptor beta chains were read from a single sample in a study of blood T cell repertoires in COVID-19. Produced via immunoSEQ multiplex PCR; TCRdb's table is partial and in-frame only. The table lists about 250,000 clones, more than 70% of them singletons. The sample was peripheral blood. The receptors come from a man in his forties or fifties with active or convalescent COVID-19. Each CDR3 is given with its conserved first and last residue. D genes are given only for firm matches. Clone size is not always given. Where it is, it says once, few, many or a class for expanded clones.

D: TRBD1; V: TRBV9; size: NA; J: TRBJ2-1; CDR3: CASSVDRGLDEQFF; DNA: TGTGCCAGCAGCGTTGACAGGGGGCTCGATGAGCAGTTCTTC
D: TRBD1; V: TRBV27; size: NA; J: TRBJ1-2; CDR3: CASTRIGDSLVYGYTF; DNA: TGTGCCAGCACCCGAATCGGGGACAGTCTGGTCTATGGCTACACCTTC
D: TRBD1; V: TRBV19; size: NA; J: TRBJ1-6; CDR3: CASSVGTGVSPLHF; DNA: TGTGCCAGTAGTGTAGGGACAGGGGTTTCACCCCTCCACTTT
D: NA; V: TRBV6-5; size: NA; J: TRBJ1-1; CDR3: CASKIPGNTEAFF; DNA: TGTGCCAGCAAAATCCCGGGGAACACTGAAGCTTTCTTT
D: TRBD2; V: TRBV7-2; size: NA; J: TRBJ2-1; CDR3: CASSLTSGGGNEQFF; DNA: TGTGCCAGCAGCTTAACTAGCGGGGGAGGTAATGAGCAGTTCTTC
D: NA; V: TRBV7-3; size: few; J: TRBJ1-1; CDR3: CASSAQKNTEAFF; DNA: TGTGCCAGCAGCGCACAGAAGAACACTGAAGCTTTCTTT
D: TRBD1; V: TRBV7-6; size: NA; J: TRBJ2-5; CDR3: CASSRTGRETQYF; DNA: TGTGCCAGCAGCCGGACAGGGCGGGAGACCCAGTACTTC
D: NA; V: TRBV14; size: NA; J: TRBJ2-1; CDR3: CASSQEPGVGNEQFF; DNA: TGTGCCAGCAGCCAAGAACCGGGGGTCGGGAATGAGCAGTTCTTC
D: NA; V: TRBV19; size: NA; J: TRBJ1-1; CDR3: CASSIEPYRAVNTEAFF; DNA: TGTGCCAGTAGTATAGAGCCTTACAGGGCGGTGAACACTGAAGCTTTCTTT
D: NA; V: TRBV30; size: few; J: TRBJ1-6; CDR3: CAWNTGSPLHF; DNA: TGTGCCTGGAATACGGGTTCACCCCTCCACTTT
D: TRBD2; V: TRBV7-4; size: NA; J: TRBJ2-1; CDR3: CASSPTTSGFCSSYNEQFF; DNA: TGTGCCAGCAGTCCTACTACTAGCGGGTTTTGTAGCTCCTACAATGAGCAGTTCTTC
D: NA; V: TRBV6-5; size: NA; J: TRBJ2-1; CDR3: CASSSGLRHEQFF; DNA: TGTGCCAGCAGTTCGGGACTCCGACATGAGCAGTTCTTC
D: NA; V: TRBV2; size: few; J: TRBJ1-3; CDR3: CASSMRVSGNTIYF; DNA: TGTGCCAGCAGTATGCGAGTCTCTGGAAACACCATATATTTT
D: NA; V: TRBV3-1/TRBV3-2; size: once; J: TRBJ1-4; CDR3: CASSQDSSNEKLFF; DNA: TGTGCCAGCAGCCAGGACAGCTCTAATGAAAAACTGTTTTTT
D: NA; V: TRBV21-1; size: NA; J: TRBJ1-2; CDR3: CASSKTGQHYGYTF; DNA: TGTGCCAGCAGCAAAACCGGACAGCATTATGGCTACACCTTC
D: TRBD1; V: TRBV9; size: NA; J: TRBJ1-2; CDR3: CASQGGHGYTF; DNA: TGTGCCAGCCAGGGGGGTCATGGCTACACCTTC
D: NA; V: TRBV21-1; size: NA; J: TRBJ2-1; CDR3: CASSKESGRAECTGEQFF; DNA: TGTGCCAGCAGCAAAGAGAGCGGGAGGGCCGAGTGTACGGGTGAGCAGTTCTTC
D: NA; V: TRBV24-1; size: few; J: TRBJ1-6; CDR3: CATIKQRNSPLHF; DNA: TGTGCCACCATTAAACAGCGGAATTCACCCCTCCACTTT
D: NA; V: TRBV6-4; size: NA; J: TRBJ1-4; CDR3: CASSTTSRRRYEKLFF; DNA: TGTGCCAGCAGCACAACCTCGAGGAGACGTTATGAAAAACTGTTTTTT
D: TRBD2; V: TRBV6-4; size: NA; J: TRBJ2-3; CDR3: CASSERPSGSSTDTQYF; DNA: TGTGCCAGCAGTGAACGACCTAGCGGGTCTAGCACAGATACGCAGTATTTT
D: NA; V: TRBV5-1; size: NA; J: TRBJ1-1; CDR3: CASSLGRDTEAFF; DNA: TGCGCCAGCAGCTTAGGGCGGGACACTGAAGCTTTCTTT
D: TRBD2; V: TRBV6-2/TRBV6-3; size: NA; J: TRBJ2-7; CDR3: CASSYSFRRLAGEYEQYF; DNA: TGTGCCAGCAGTTACTCGTTTAGGCGGCTAGCGGGAGAGTACGAGCAGTACTTC
D: NA; V: TRBV30; size: NA; J: TRBJ2-7; CDR3: CACRSSEGTIYEQYF; DNA: TGTGCCTGTAGGTCTAGCGAGGGCACGATTTACGAGCAGTACTTC
D: NA; V: TRBV6-5; size: NA; J: TRBJ2-1; CDR3: CATSVLVSSYNEQFF; DNA: TGTGCCACCTCGGTCTTGGTGAGCTCCTACAATGAGCAGTTCTTC
D: NA; V: TRBV7-9; size: NA; J: TRBJ2-2; CDR3: CASSLMRGLITDTGELFF; DNA: TGTGCCAGCAGCCTAATGAGAGGACTCATTACGGACACCGGGGAGCTGTTTTTT
D: NA; V: TRBV4-3; size: NA; J: TRBJ1-2; CDR3: CASSQGDRRFNGYTF; DNA: TGCGCCAGCAGCCAAGGCGACAGGCGCTTCAATGGCTACACCTTC
D: TRBD1; V: TRBV5-8; size: NA; J: TRBJ2-3; CDR3: CASSWTGVDTQYF; DNA: TGTGCCAGCAGCTGGACAGGGGTGGATACGCAGTATTTT
D: TRBD1; V: TRBV4-1; size: NA; J: TRBJ2-5; CDR3: CASSQTPGQTPGTQYF; DNA: TGCGCCAGCAGCCAAACCCCGGGACAGACTCCAGGGACCCAGTACTTC
D: NA; V: TRBV4-1; size: few; J: TRBJ1-2; CDR3: CASSQGKGPYYGYTF; DNA: TGCGCCAGCAGCCAAGGGAAGGGGCCTTACTATGGCTACACCTTC
D: NA; V: TRBV4-3; size: NA; J: TRBJ1-2; CDR3: CASSHEELGGYTF; DNA: TGCGCCAGCAGCCATGAGGAGTTAGGTGGCTACACCTTC
D: TRBD1; V: TRBV5-1; size: NA; J: TRBJ1-1; CDR3: CASSTRTGGDTEAFF; DNA: TGCGCCAGCAGCACTCGGACAGGGGGCGATACTGAAGCTTTCTTT
D: NA; V: TRBV6-2/TRBV6-3; size: once; J: TRBJ1-1; CDR3: CASSLPSGGKAEAFF; DNA: TGTGCCAGCAGTTTACCGAGTGGGGGGAAGGCTGAAGCTTTCTTT
D: NA; V: TRBV5-6; size: NA; J: TRBJ2-1; CDR3: CASSLQVDEQFF; DNA: TGTGCCAGCAGCTTGCAGGTGGATGAGCAGTTCTTC
D: TRBD2; V: TRBV11-3; size: NA; J: TRBJ2-7; CDR3: CASSLVPGTSGTTRQYF; DNA: TGTGCCAGCAGCTTAGTGCCCGGGACTAGCGGAACTACACGGCAGTACTTC
D: TRBD1; V: TRBV11-3; size: NA; J: TRBJ1-2; CDR3: CASSHGDRAIGGYTF; DNA: TGTGCCAGCAGCCACGGGGACAGGGCTATTGGGGGCTACACCTTC
D: NA; V: TRBV9; size: once; J: TRBJ2-5; CDR3: CASSVAGGQETQYF; DNA: TGTGCCAGCAGCGTAGCTGGCGGGCAAGAGACCCAGTACTTC
D: NA; V: TRBV12-5; size: NA; J: TRBJ1-1; CDR3: CASGRVSTEAFF; DNA: TGTGCTAGTGGGCGGGTAAGCACTGAAGCTTTCTTT
D: NA; V: TRBV6-6; size: NA; J: TRBJ2-3; CDR3: CASVGGHTDTQYF; DNA: TGTGCCAGCGTGGGGGGGCACACAGATACGCAGTATTTT